The clone carrying this T cell receptor (beta chain) was picked up a small number of times. The sample comes from a study of T-cell reconstitution after alpha-beta-depleted transplantation in children. Unique molecular identifiers were incorporated into the prepared TCRbeta library. MiXCR, applied by TCRdb to the PCR reads, yields one record per CDR3 protein. This table has about 610,000 distinct CDR3 sequences, approximately 30% appearing once. In germline, CDR1 is DFQATT, CDR2 SNEGSKA (reference sequence). The ends were cut back, 5 bases at V and 0 bases at J, with 20 bases in the middle. CDR3 length: 17 residues.

This TCR was recovered from a boy younger than two with Wiskott-Aldrich syndrome, due to receive a stem cell transplant. The chain links TRBV20-1 to TRBJ1-5, with D perhaps matching TRBD1 (5 bases). Sequencing was performed on PBMCs, taken before TCRalphabeta/CD19-depleted stem cell transplant. The CDR3 reads CSAFFLTGTDSNQPQHF. The CDR3 DNA sequence: TGCAGTGCTTTCTTCCTTACCGGGACGGATAGCAATCAGCCCCAGCATTTT.